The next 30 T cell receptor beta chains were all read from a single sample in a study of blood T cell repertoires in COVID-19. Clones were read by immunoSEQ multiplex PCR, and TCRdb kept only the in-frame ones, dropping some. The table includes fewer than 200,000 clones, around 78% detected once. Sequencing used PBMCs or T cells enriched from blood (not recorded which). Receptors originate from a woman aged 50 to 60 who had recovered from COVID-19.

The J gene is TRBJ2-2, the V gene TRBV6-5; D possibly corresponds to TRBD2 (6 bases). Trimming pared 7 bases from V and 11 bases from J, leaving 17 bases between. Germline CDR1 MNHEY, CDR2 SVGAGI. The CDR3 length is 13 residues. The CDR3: CASNIGGWSELFF. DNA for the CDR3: TGTGCCAGCAACATAGGAGGGTGGTCCGAGCTGTTTTTT.

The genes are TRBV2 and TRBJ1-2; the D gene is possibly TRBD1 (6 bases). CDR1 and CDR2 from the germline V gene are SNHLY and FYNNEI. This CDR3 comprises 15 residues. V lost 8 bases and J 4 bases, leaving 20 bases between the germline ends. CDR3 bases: TGTGCCAGCCCCCGTCAGGGGTCGAGGGGCTATGGCTACACCTTC. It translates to CASPRQGSRGYGYTF.

The CDR3 sequence: CASSYRQGDEQYV. In nucleotides, the CDR3 is TGCGCCAGCAGCTACCGACAGGGGGACGAGCAGTACGTC. The V gene is TRBV5-1, the J gene TRBJ2-7; 9 bases agree with TRBD1. Per germline, CDR1 SGHRS and CDR2 YFSETQ. The CDR3 is 13 residues long. V dropped 3 bases and J dropped 5; count of bases not matched to a gene: 3.

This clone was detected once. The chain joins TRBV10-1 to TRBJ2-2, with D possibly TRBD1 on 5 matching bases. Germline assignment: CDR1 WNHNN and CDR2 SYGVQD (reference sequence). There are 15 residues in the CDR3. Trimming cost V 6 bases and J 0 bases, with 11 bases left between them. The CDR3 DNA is TGCGCCAGCAGCCGAGACAGCGCGAACACCGGGGAGCTGTTTTTT. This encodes CASSRDSANTGELFF.

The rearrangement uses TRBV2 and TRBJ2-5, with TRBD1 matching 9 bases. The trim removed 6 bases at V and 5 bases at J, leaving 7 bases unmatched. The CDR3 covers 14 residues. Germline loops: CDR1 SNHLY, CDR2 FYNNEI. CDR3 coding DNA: TGTGCCAGCAGAGACACAGGGGGCAGGGAGACCCAGTACTTC. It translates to CASRDTGGRETQYF.

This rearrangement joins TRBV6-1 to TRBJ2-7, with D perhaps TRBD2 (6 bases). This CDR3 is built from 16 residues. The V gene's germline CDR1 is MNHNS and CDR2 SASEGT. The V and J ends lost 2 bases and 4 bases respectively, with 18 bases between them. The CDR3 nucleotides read TGTGCCAGCAGTGAACCGCCGCTTAGCGGAGTATACGAGCAGTACGTC. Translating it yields CASSEPPLSGVYEQYV.

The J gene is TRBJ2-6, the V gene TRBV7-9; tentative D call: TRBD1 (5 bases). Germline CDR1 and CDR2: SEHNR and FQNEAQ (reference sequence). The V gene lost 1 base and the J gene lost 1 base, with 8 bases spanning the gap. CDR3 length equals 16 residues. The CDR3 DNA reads TGTGCCAGCAGCTTAGAAGCAGGGTCTGGGGCCAACGTCCTGACTTTC. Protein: CASSLEAGSGANVLTF. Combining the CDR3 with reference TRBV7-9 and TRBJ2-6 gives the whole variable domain DTGVSQNPRHKITKRGQNVTFRCDPISEHNRLYWYRQTLGQGPEFLTYFQNEAQLEKSRLLSDRFSAERPKGSFSTLEIQRTEQGDSAMYLCASSLEAGSGANVLTFGAGSRLTVL.

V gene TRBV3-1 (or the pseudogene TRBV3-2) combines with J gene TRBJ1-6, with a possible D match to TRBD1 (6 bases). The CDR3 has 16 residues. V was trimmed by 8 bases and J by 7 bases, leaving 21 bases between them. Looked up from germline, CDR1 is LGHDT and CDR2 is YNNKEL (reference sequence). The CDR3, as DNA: TGTGCCAGCTCTCCAACAGAAAGGACAGAAAATTCACCCCTCCACTTT. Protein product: CASSPTERTENSPLHF.

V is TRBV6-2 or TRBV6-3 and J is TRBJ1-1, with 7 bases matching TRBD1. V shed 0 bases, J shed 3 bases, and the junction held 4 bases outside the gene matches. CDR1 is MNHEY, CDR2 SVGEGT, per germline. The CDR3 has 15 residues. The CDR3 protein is CASSYSNTGDTEAFF. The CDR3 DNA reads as TGTGCCAGCAGTTACTCGAACACAGGGGACACTGAAGCTTTCTTT.

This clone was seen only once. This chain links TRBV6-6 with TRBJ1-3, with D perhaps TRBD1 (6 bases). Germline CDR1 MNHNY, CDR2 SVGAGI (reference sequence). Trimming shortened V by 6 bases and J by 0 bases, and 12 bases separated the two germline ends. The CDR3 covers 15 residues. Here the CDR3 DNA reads TGTGCCAGCAGGATACAGGGAAGCTCTGGAAACACCATATATTTT. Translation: CASRIQGSSGNTIYF.

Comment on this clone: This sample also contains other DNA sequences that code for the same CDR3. In nucleotides, the CDR3 is TGTGCCAGCAGCTTAACAGGGTCTTCTGGAAACACCATATATTTT. Translation gives CASSLTGSSGNTIYF. The V gene is TRBV11-2, the J gene TRBJ1-3, with D tentatively TRBD1 (6 bases). V was pared by 2 bases and J by 1 base, with 9 bases between. CDR1 SGHAT and CDR2 FQNNGV come from the germline V gene. The CDR3 spans 15 residues.

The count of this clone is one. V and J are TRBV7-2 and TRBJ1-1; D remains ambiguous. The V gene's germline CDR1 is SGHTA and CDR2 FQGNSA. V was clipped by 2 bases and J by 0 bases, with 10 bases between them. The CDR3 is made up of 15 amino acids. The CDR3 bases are TGTGCCAGCAGCTTAAGAGGCAGTGTGAACACTGAAGCTTTCTTT. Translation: CASSLRGSVNTEAFF.

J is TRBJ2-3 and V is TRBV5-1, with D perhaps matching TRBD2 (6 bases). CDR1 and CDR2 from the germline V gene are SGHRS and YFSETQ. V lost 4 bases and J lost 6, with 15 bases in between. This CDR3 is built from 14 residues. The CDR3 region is CASSPLSGRDTQYF. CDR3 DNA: TGCGCCAGCAGCCCTCTTAGCGGACGGGATACGCAGTATTTT.

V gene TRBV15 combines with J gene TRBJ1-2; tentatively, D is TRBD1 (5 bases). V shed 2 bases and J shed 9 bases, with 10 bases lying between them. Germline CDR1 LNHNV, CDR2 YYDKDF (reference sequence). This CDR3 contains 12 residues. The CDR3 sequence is CATSRPQGSYTF. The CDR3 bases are TGTGCCACCAGCAGACCCCAGGGTAGCTACACCTTC.

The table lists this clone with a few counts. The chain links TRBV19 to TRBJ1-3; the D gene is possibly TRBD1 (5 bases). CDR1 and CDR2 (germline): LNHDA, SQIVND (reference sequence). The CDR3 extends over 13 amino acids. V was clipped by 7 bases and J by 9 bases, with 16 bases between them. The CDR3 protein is CASILDTGSTIYF. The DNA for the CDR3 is TGTGCCAGTATATTGGACACCGGGAGCACCATATATTTT.

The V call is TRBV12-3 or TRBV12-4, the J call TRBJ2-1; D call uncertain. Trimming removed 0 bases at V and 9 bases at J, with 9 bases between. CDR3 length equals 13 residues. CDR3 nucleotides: TGTGCCAGCAGTTTAGCGGGTTCGGGTGAGCAGTTCTTC. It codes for CASSLAGSGEQFF.

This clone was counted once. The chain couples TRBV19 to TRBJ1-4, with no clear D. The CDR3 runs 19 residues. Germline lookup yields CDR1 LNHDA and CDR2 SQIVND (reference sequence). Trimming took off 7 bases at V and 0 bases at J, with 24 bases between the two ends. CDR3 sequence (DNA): TGTGCCAGTACCCGATGGGCGGGTTTAGACGATGCAACTAATGAAAAACTGTTTTTT. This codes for CASTRWAGLDDATNEKLFF.

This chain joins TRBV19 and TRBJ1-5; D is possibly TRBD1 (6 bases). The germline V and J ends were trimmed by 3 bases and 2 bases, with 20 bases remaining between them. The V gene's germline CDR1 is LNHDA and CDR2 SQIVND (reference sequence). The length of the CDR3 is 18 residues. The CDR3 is CASSIGRGGSVGNQPQHF. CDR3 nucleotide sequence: TGTGCCAGTAGTATCGGCAGGGGCGGTAGTGTCGGCAATCAGCCCCAGCATTTT.

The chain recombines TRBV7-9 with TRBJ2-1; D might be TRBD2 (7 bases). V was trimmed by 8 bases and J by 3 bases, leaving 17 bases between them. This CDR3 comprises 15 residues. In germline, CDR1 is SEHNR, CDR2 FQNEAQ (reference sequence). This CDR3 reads CASGGRGTYYNEQFF. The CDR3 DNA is TGTGCCAGCGGTGGGAGGGGGACATACTACAATGAGCAGTTCTTC. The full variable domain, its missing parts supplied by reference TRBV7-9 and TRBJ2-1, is DTGVSQNPRHKITKRGQNVTFRCDPISEHNRLYWYRQTLGQGPEFLTYFQNEAQLEKSRLLSDRFSAERPKGSFSTLEIQRTEQGDSAMYLCASGGRGTYYNEQFFGPGTRLTVL.

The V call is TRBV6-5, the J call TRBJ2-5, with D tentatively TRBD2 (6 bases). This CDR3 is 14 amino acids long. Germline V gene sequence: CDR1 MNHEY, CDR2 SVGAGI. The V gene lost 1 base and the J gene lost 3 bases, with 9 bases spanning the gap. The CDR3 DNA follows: TGTGCCAGCAGTTACTTACGCGGGGAAGAGACCCAGTACTTC. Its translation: CASSYLRGEETQYF.

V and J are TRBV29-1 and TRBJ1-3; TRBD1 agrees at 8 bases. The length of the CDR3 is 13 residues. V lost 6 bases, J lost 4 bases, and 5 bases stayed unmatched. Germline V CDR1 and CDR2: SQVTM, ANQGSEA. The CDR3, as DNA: TGCAGCGTCAGGGGGCCCGACGGAAACACCATATATTTT. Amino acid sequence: CSVRGPDGNTIYF. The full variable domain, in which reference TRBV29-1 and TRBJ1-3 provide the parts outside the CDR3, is SAVISQKPSRDICQRGTSLTIQCQVDSQVTMMFWYRQQPGQSLTLIATANQGSEATYESGFVIDKFPISRPNLTFSTLTVSNMSPEDSSIYLCSVRGPDGNTIYFGEGSWLTVV.

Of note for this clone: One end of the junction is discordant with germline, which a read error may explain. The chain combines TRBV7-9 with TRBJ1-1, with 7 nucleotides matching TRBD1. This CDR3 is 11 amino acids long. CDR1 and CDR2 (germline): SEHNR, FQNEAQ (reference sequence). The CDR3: CASSTPGTDLF. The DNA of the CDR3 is TGTGCCAGCAGCACCCCCGGGACAGACCTCTTT.

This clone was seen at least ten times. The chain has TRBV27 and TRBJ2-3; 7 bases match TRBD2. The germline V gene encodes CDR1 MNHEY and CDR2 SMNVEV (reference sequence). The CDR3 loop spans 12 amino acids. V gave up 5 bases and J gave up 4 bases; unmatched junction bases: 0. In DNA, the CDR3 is TGTGCCAGCAGTGGGGGGGCAGATACGCAGTATTTT. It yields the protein CASSGGADTQYF.

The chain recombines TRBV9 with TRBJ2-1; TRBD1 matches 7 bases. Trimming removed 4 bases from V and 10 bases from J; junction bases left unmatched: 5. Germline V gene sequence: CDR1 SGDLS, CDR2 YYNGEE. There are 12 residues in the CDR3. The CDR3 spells CASSTRDSEQFF. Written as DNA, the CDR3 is TGTGCCAGCAGCACCAGGGACAGCGAGCAGTTCTTC.

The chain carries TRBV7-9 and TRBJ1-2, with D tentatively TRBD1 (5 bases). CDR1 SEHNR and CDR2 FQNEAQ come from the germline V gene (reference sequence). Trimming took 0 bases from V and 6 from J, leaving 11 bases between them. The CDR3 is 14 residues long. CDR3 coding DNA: TGTGCCAGCAGCTTAGCTGGTACAGGAGATGGCTACACCTTC. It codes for CASSLAGTGDGYTF.

The CDR3 sequence: CASKPFTGVGNTIYF. CDR3 nucleotide sequence: TGTGCCAGCAAACCCTTTACAGGGGTTGGAAACACCATATATTTT. V usage is TRBV2 and J usage is TRBJ1-3; 7 nucleotides agree with TRBD1. The trim removed 7 bases at V and 3 bases at J, leaving 9 bases unmatched. Germline lookup yields CDR1 SNHLY and CDR2 FYNNEI. The CDR3 has 15 residues.

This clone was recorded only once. The CDR3 DNA follows: TGCGCCAGCAGCTTCCGAGATACGCAGTATTTT. Translated, it gives CASSFRDTQYF. The V and J genes are TRBV5-1 and TRBJ2-3; D is unresolved. This CDR3 has 11 residues. Trimming stripped 2 bases from V and 5 bases from J, with 3 bases between. Germline lookup yields CDR1 SGHRS and CDR2 YFSETQ.

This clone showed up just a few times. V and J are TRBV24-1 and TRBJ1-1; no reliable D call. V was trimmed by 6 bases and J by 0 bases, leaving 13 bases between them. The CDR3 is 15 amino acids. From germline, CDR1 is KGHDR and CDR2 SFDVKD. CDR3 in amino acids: CATSSATNLNTEAFF. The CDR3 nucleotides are TGTGCCACCAGTTCAGCGACCAACTTGAACACTGAAGCTTTCTTT.

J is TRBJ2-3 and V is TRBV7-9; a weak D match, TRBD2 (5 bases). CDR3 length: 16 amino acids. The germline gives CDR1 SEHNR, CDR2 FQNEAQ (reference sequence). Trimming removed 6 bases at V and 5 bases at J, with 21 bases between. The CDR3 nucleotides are TGTGCCAGCAGTCGATACGAGGGAAGTCTTCAAGATACGCAGTATTTT. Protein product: CASSRYEGSLQDTQYF.

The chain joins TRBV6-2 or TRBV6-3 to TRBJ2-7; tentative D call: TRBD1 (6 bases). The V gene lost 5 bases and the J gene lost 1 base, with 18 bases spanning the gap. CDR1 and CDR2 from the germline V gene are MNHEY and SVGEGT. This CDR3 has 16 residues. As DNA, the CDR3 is TGTGCCAGCAGTCCCCCCCCAGGGGTCCTATCCTACGAGCAGTACGTC. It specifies CASSPPPGVLSYEQYV.